Each of the 9 T cell receptor beta chains below was sequenced from the same sample in a study of T cell clonality in common variable immunodeficiency. Only in-frame clones appear in the TCRdb table, and some are missing; sequencing was by immunoSEQ multiplex PCR. The sample has some 54,000 clones, none seen only once. Sequenced input: peripheral blood mononuclear cells. The receptors shown here come from a person aged 18-69 years in good health.

A remark on this clone: The read ends 3 residues before the CDR3 terminus; that terminus is restored from the germline J gene. The rearrangement uses TRBV10-2 and TRBJ2-7; TRBD2 matches 13 bases. Germline lookup yields CDR1 WSHSY and CDR2 SAAADI. Trimming at V came to 0 bases and at J to 6 bases, leaving 11 bases not matched to a gene. The CDR3 contains 18 residues. The DNA read from the CDR3 is TGCGCCAGCAGTGAGTCCCTCACTAGCGGGGGGGCCCATCGCGAG. This gives the protein CASSESLTSGGAHRE. The full CDR3 sequence reads CASSESLTSGGAHREQYF.

The CDR3 sequence: CASSSLSGSTEAFF. CDR3 bases read: TGTGCCAGTAGTAGCCTCTCAGGGAGCACTGAA. The chain couples TRBV19 to TRBJ1-1; a possible D gene is TRBD1 (5 bases). From the germline J gene comes the end of the CDR3, since the read stops 3 residues before it. The V end was cut by 4 bases, the J end by 4 bases, with 13 bases between. Germline-derived CDR1 and CDR2 are LNHDA and SQIVND (reference sequence). CDR3 size: 14 residues.

This clone has ten or more counts. The read terminates 3 residues ahead of where the CDR3 ends, so the germline J gene completes it. V and J are TRBV20-1 and TRBJ2-2; D possibly corresponds to TRBD2 (5 bases). V dropped 6 bases and J dropped 2 bases, with 13 bases sitting between them. CDR1 is DFQATT, CDR2 SNEGSKA, per germline (reference sequence). This CDR3 comprises 14 residues. CDR3 residues: CSARAAVNTGELFF. The sequenced CDR3 bases are TGCAGTGCCCGAGCAGCGGTAAACACCGGGGAG.

This clone occurred many times. Read coverage stops 3 residues before the CDR3 terminus; the germline J gene supplies the remainder. The genes are TRBV20-1 and TRBJ1-2, with D perhaps TRBD1 (5 bases). CDR1 is DFQATT and CDR2 is SNEGSKA in the germline V gene (reference sequence). The CDR3 covers 13 residues. Trimming pared 1 base from V and 7 bases from J, leaving 13 bases between. The chain's CDR3 is CSARGRGSGGYTF. The CDR3 bases that were read are TGCAGTGCTAGAGGGCGGGGGTCCGGTGGC.

This clone was observed many times. The read terminates 3 residues ahead of where the CDR3 ends, so the germline J gene completes it. This chain links TRBV20-1 with TRBJ2-1; 7 nucleotides match TRBD2. The V segment lost 6 bases and the J segment 8 bases; nucleotides outside the gene matches: 10. Germline V gene lookup returns CDR1 DFQATT and CDR2 SNEGSKA (reference sequence). This CDR3 region has 13 residues. The chain's CDR3 is CSAPAGEVHEQFF. The sequenced part of the CDR3 DNA is TGCAGTGCCCCGGCGGGAGAGGTCCATGAG.

This clone was detected many times. The CDR3 end falls 3 residues outside the read, so it is completed with the germline J gene. This chain connects TRBV4-1 to TRBJ2-7, with TRBD1 matching 7 bases. Trimming took 0 bases from V and 3 from J; bases not matched to a gene: 8. This CDR3 contains 16 residues. CDR1 and CDR2 from the germline V gene are MGHRA and YSYEKL. CDR3: CASSQDPPGTVYEQYF. The sequenced part of the CDR3 DNA is TGCGCCAGCAGCCAAGATCCCCCCGGGACAGTCTACGAG.

Ten or more counts support this clone. With the read ending 3 residues before the CDR3 end, the germline J gene is used to fill in that end. The rearrangement uses TRBV30 and TRBJ1-1, with D perhaps TRBD1 (5 bases). The CDR3 loop spans 12 amino acids. V was pared by 5 bases and J by 4 bases, with 11 bases between. Germline lookup yields CDR1 GTSNPN and CDR2 SVGIG (reference sequence). The CDR3 DNA, read in part, is TGTGCCTGGGAAATTGGGGCCACTGAA. Its translation is CAWEIGATE. The whole CDR3 is CAWEIGATEAFF.

This clone appeared many times. The observed sequence ends 3 residues before the CDR3 terminus, with the missing tail filled in from the germline J gene. V usage is TRBV7-3 and J usage is TRBJ2-1, with D unclear. This CDR3 comprises 16 residues. Germline-derived CDR1 and CDR2 are SGHTA and FQGTGA. Trimming took off 5 bases at V and 0 bases at J, with 14 bases between the two ends. The covered CDR3 bases are TGTGCCAGCAGCCCCCAGATTATGAGCTCCTACAATGAG. The encoded protein is CASSPQIMSSYNE. The whole CDR3 sequence reads CASSPQIMSSYNEQFF.

Ten or more counts support this clone. The read gets to within 3 residues of the CDR3 end, and the germline J gene fills in the rest. J is TRBJ1-2 and V is TRBV5-1, with 7 nucleotides matching TRBD1. After removal of 4 bases from V and 3 bases from J, the junction contained 0 bases not matched to a gene. Germline V lookup: CDR1 SGHRS, CDR2 YFSETQ. This CDR3 comprises 12 residues. CDR3 DNA (partial): TGCGCCAGCAGCGACAGGGACTATGGC. As protein: CASSDRDYG. The CDR3, in full, reads CASSDRDYGYTF.